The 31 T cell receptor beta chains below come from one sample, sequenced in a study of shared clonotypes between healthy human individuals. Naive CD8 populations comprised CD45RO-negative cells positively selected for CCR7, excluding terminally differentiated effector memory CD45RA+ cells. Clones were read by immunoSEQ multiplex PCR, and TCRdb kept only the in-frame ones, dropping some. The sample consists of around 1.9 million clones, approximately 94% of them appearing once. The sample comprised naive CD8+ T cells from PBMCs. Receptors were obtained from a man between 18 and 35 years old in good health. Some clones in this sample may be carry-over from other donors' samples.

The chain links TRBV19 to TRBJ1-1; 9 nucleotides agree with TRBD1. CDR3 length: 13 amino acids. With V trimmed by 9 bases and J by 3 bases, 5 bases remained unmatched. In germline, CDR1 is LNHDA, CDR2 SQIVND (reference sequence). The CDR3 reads CASLRTGDTEAFF. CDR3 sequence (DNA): TGTGCCAGCCTAAGGACAGGGGACACTGAAGCTTTCTTT. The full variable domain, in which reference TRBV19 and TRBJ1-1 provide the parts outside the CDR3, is DGGITQSPKYLFRKEGQNVTLSCEQNLNHDAMYWYRQDPGQGLRLIYYSQIVNDFQKGDIAEGYSVSREKKESFPLTVTSAQKNPTAFYLCASLRTGDTEAFFGQGTRLTVV.

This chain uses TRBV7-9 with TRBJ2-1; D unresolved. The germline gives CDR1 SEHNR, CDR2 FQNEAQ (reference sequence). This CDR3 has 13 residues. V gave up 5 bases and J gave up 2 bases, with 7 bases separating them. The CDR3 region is CASSPKAYNEQFF. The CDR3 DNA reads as TGTGCCAGCAGCCCTAAAGCCTACAATGAGCAGTTCTTC.

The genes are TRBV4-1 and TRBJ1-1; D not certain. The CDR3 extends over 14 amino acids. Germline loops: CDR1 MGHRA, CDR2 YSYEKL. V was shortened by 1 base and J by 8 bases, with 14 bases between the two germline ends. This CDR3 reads CASSQGGSIFEAFF. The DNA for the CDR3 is TGCGCCAGCAGCCAAGGAGGGAGTATTTTCGAAGCTTTCTTT.

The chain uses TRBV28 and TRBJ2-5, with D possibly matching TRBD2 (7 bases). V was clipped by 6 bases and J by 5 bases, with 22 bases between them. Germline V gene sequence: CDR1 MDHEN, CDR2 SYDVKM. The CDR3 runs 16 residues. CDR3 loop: CASSSSGGRPRETQYF. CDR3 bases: TGTGCCAGCAGCTCTTCCGGGGGGCGCCCGCGGGAGACCCAGTACTTC.

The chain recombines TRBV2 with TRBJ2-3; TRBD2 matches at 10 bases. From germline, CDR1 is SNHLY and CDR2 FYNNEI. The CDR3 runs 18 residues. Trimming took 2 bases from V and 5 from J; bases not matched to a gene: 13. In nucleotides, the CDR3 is TGTGCCAGCAGTGAATGGCTAGCGGGAGTGGGGTTCTTAGATACGCAGTATTTT. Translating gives CASSEWLAGVGFLDTQYF.

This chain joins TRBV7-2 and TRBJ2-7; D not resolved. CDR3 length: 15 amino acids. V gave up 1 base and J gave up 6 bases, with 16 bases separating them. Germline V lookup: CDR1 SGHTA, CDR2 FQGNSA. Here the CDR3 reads CASSLEALGASEQYF. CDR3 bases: TGTGCCAGCAGCTTAGAGGCACTGGGCGCTTCCGAGCAGTACTTC.

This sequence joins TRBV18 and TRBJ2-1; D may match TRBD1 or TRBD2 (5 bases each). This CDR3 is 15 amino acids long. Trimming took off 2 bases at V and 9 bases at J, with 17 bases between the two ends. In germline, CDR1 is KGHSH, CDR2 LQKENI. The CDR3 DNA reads TGTGCCAGCTCACCAGAAGGGACGGACACCATTGAGCAGTTCTTC. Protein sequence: CASSPEGTDTIEQFF.

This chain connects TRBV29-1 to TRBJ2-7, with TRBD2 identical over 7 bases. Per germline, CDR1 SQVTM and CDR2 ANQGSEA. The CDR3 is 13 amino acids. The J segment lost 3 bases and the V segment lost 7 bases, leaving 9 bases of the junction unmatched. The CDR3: CSGMGGEFYEQYF. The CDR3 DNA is TGCAGCGGAATGGGAGGGGAATTCTACGAGCAGTACTTC.

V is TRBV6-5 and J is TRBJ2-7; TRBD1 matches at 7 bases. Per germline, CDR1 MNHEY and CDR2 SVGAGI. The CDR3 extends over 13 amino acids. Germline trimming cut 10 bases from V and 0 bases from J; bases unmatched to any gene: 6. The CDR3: CATMGQISYEQYF. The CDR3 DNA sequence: TGTGCCACCATGGGACAGATCTCCTACGAGCAGTACTTC.

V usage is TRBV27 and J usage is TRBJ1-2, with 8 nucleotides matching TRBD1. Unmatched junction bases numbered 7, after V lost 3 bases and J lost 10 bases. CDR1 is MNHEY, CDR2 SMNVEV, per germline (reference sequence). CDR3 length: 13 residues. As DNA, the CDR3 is TGTGCCAGCAGTTTCGGGACAGGTTATACCTACACCTTC. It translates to CASSFGTGYTYTF.

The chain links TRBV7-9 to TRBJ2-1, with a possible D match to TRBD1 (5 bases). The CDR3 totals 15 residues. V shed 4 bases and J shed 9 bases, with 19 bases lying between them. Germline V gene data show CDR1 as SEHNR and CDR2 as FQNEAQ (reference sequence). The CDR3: CASSSPGTGKTEQFF. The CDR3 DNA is TGTGCCAGCAGCTCTCCAGGCACAGGCAAGACTGAGCAGTTCTTC.

CDR3 nucleotide sequence: TGTGCCAGCAGCTTTCTCAATCAGCCCCAGCATTTT. Its protein product is CASSFLNQPQHF. The J gene is TRBJ1-5, the V gene TRBV7-2; no firm D call. The CDR3 consists of 12 residues. Germline loops: CDR1 SGHTA, CDR2 FQGNSA. V gave up 3 bases and J gave up 3 bases, with 3 bases separating them.

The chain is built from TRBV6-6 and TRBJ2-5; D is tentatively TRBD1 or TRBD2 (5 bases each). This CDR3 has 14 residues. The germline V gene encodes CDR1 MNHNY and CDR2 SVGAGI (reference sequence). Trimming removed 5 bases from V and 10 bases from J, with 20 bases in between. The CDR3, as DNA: TGTGCCAGCAGTCCTGGGGGTAGGGCTGGGGACCAGTACTTC. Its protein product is CASSPGGRAGDQYF.

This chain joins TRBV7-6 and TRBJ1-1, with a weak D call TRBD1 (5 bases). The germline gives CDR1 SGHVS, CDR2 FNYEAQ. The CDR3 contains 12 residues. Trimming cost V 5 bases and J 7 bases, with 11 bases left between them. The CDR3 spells CASSRTPGEAFF. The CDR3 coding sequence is TGTGCCAGCAGCCGGACACCCGGTGAAGCTTTCTTT.

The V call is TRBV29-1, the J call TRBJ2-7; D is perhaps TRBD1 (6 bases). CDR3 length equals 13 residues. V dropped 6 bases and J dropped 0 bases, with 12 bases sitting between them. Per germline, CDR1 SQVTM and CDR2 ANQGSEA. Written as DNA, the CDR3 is TGCAGCGTGGGGGCGGAAAGCTCCTACGAGCAGTACTTC. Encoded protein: CSVGAESSYEQYF.

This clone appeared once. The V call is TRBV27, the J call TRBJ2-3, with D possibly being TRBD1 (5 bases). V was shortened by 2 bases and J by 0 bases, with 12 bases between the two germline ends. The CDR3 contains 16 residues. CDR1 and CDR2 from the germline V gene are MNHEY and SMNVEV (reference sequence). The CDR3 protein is CASSLTAGPSTDTQYF. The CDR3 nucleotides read TGTGCCAGCAGTTTAACCGCAGGGCCAAGCACAGATACGCAGTATTTT.

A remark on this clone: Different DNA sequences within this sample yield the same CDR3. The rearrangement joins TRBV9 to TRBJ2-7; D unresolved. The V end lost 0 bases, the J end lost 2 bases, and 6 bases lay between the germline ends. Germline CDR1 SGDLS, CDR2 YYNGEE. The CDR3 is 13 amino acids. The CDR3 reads CASSVGVAYEQYF. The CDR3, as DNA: TGTGCCAGCAGCGTAGGGGTTGCCTACGAGCAGTACTTC. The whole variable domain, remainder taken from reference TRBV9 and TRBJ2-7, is DSGVTQTPKHLITATGQRVTLRCSPRSGDLSVYWYQQSLDQGLQFLIQYYNGEERAKGNILERFSAQQFPDLHSELNLSSLELGDSALYFCASSVGVAYEQYFGPGTRLTVT.

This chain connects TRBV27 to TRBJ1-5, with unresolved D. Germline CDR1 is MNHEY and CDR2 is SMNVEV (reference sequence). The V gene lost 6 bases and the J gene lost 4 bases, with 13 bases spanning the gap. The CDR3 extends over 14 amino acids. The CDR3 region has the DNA TGTGCCAGCAGGTCGGGGTACTATAATCAGCCCCAGCATTTT. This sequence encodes CASRSGYYNQPQHF.

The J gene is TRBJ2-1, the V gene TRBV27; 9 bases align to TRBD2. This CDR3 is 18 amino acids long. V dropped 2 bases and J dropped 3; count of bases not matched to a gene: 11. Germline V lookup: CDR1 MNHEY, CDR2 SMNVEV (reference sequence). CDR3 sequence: CASSLSSGGRYNYNEQFF. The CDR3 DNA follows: TGTGCCAGCAGTTTAAGTAGCGGGGGTCGGTATAACTACAATGAGCAGTTCTTC.

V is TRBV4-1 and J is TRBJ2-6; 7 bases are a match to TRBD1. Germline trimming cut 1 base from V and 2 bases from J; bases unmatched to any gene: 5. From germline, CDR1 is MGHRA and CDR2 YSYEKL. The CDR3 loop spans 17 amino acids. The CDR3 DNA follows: TGCGCCAGCAGCCAAGCTAACACAGGGGCTGGGGCCAACGTCCTGACTTTC. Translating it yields CASSQANTGAGANVLTF.

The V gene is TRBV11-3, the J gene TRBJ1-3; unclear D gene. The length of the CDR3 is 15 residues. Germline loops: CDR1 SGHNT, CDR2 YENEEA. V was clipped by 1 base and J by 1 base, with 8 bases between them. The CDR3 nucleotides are TGTGCCAGCAGCTTAGGGGCAGGATCTGGAAACACCATATATTTT. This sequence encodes CASSLGAGSGNTIYF.

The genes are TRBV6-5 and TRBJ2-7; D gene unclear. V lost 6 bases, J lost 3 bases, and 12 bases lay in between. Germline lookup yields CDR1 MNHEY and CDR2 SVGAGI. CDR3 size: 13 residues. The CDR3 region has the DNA TGTGCCAGCAGGACACGTGGGTTCTACGAGCAGTACTTC. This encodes CASRTRGFYEQYF.

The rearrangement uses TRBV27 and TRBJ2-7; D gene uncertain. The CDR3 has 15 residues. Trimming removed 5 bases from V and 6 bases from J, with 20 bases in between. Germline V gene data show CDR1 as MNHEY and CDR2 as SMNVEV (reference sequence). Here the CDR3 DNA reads TGTGCCAGCAGTCCTCTCAGGTCCCGTTGGAGCGAGCAGTACTTC. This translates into CASSPLRSRWSEQYF.

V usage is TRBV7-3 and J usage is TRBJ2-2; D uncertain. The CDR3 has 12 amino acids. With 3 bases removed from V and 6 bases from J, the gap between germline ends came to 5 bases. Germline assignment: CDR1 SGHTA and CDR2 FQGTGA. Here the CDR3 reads CASSFRSGELFF. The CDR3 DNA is TGTGCCAGCAGCTTTAGGTCCGGGGAGCTGTTTTTT. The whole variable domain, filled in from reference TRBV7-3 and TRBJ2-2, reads GAGVSQTPSNKVTEKGKYVELRCDPISGHTALYWYRQSLGQGPEFLIYFQGTGAADDSGLPNDRFFAVRPEGSVSTLKIQRTERGDSAVYLCASSFRSGELFFGEGSRLTVL.

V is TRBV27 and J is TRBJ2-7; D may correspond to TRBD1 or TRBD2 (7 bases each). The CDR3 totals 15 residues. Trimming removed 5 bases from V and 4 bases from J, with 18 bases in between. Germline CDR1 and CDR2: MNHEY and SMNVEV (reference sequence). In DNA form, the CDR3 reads TGTGCCAGCAGTCCCCACCCAGGGGGGGGGTACGAGCAGTACTTC. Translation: CASSPHPGGGYEQYF.

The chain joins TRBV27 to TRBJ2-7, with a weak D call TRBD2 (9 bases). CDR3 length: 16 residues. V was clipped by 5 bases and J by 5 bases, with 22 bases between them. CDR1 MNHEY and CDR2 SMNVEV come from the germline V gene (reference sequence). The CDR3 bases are TGTGCCAGCAGTCCCAGGGGGCTAGCGGGAATAAACGAGCAGTACTTC. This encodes CASSPRGLAGINEQYF.

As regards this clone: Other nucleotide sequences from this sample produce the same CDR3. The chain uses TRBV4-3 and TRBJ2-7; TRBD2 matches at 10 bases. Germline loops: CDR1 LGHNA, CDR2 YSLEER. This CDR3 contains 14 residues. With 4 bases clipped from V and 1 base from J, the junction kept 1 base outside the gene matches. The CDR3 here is CASSPGLASYEQYF. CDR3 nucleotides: TGCGCCAGCAGCCCGGGACTAGCGTCCTACGAGCAGTACTTC.

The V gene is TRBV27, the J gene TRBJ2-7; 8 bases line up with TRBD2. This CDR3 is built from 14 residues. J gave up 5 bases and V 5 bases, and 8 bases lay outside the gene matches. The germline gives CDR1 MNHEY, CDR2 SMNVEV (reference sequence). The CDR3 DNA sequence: TGTGCCAGCAGTCCCAGCGGGAGAGGGCACGAGCAGTACTTC. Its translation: CASSPSGRGHEQYF.

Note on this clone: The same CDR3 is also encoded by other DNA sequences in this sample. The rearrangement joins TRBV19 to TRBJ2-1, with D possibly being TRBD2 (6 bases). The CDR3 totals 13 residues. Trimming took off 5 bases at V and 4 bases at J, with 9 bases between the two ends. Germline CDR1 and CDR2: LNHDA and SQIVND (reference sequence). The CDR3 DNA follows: TGTGCCAGTAGTTTTGGACTATACAATGAGCAGTTCTTC. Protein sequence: CASSFGLYNEQFF.

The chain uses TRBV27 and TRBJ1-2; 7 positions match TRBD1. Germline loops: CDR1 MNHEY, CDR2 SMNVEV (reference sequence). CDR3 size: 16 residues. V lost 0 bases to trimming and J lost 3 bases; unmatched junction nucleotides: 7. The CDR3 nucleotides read TGTGCCAGCAGTTTATCAGGACAGGCACGAGACTATGGCTACACCTTC. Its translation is CASSLSGQARDYGYTF.

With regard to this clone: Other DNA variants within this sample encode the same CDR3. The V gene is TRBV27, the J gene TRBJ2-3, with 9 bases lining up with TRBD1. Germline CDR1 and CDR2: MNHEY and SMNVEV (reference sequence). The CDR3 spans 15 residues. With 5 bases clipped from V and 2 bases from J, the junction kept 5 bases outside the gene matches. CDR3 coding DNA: TGTGCCAGCAGTCCCCGACAGGGGGTCACAGATACGCAGTATTTT. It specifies CASSPRQGVTDTQYF.